These 19 T cell receptor beta chains were sequenced from one sample in a study of cytotoxic CD8 clonotypes in ibrutinib-treated CLL. Libraries were prepared by immunoSEQ multiplex PCR; TCRdb keeps only in-frame clonotypes and omits some of them. The repertoire holds around 27,000 clones, around two thirds seen once, with roughly 50% in the top ten. The sequenced sample was PBMCs, obtained at disease progression, from a patient treated with ibrutinib. Source of these receptors: a human donor with chronic lymphocytic leukemia.

This sequence joins TRBV11-1 and TRBJ1-1; D is ambiguous. The CDR3 runs to 15 residues. The germline V gene has CDR1 SGHAT and CDR2 FQDESV (reference sequence). V shed 1 base and J shed 3 bases, with 12 bases lying between them. DNA for the CDR3: TGTGCCAGCAGCTTAGAGCCCATAGTGGACACTGAAGCTTTCTTT. This encodes CASSLEPIVDTEAFF.

This chain connects TRBV13 to TRBJ1-1, with TRBD1 identical over 8 bases. V trimming: 5 bases; J trimming: 2 bases; junction bases outside the gene matches: 10. This CDR3 has 16 amino acids. The V gene's germline CDR1 is PRHDT and CDR2 FYEKMQ (reference sequence). The CDR3 sequence is CASSPGQGPGNTEAFF. The CDR3, as DNA: TGTGCCAGCAGCCCCGGACAGGGCCCAGGAAACACTGAAGCTTTCTTT.

In this sample, this clone turned up a few times. The chain has TRBV29-1 and TRBJ1-4, with D possibly matching TRBD1 (6 bases). The CDR3 contains 12 residues. Trimming removed 7 bases at V and 7 bases at J, with 13 bases between. The V gene's germline CDR1 is SQVTM and CDR2 ANQGSEA. CDR3 region: CSATGTGEKLFF. CDR3 bases: TGCAGCGCTACAGGGACGGGTGAAAAACTGTTTTTT.

In its sample, this clone was seen a few times. CDR3 protein: CASRTDSSYEQYF. The DNA for the CDR3 is TGTGCCAGCCGAACTGATTCTTCCTACGAGCAGTACTTC. The rearrangement links TRBV6-1 to TRBJ2-7; D is unclear. The V gene's germline CDR1 is MNHNS and CDR2 SASEGT. This CDR3 is 13 amino acids long. V was shortened by 8 bases and J by 1 base, with 12 bases between the two germline ends.

The chain couples TRBV5-1 to TRBJ2-7; 9 bases match TRBD1. V lost 4 bases, J lost 5 bases, and 7 bases stayed unmatched. Germline lookup yields CDR1 SGHRS and CDR2 YFSETQ. The CDR3 totals 14 residues. The chain's CDR3 is CASSTGTGRHEQYF. The CDR3 DNA reads as TGCGCCAGCAGCACGGGGACAGGGAGGCACGAGCAGTACTTC.

The chain joins TRBV4-3 to TRBJ2-7; a possible D gene is TRBD2 (6 bases). This CDR3 comprises 15 residues. From germline, CDR1 is LGHNA and CDR2 YSLEER. The V end was cut by 1 base, the J end by 4 bases, with 14 bases between. The CDR3 here is CASSQVGTRSYEQYF. For the CDR3, the DNA is TGCGCCAGCAGCCAAGTCGGGACTCGGAGTTACGAGCAGTACTTC.

The chain has TRBV7-6 and TRBJ2-1; a possible D gene is TRBD2 (6 bases). V lost 1 base and J 4 bases, leaving 11 bases between the germline ends. The CDR3 is made up of 15 amino acids. Germline CDR1 and CDR2: SGHVS and FNYEAQ. CDR3 in amino acids: CASSLEGTAYNEQFF. The CDR3 nucleotides are TGTGCCAGCAGCTTAGAAGGGACTGCGTACAATGAGCAGTTCTTC.

V usage is TRBV19 and J usage is TRBJ1-1; 10 positions agree with TRBD1. The germline CDR1 and CDR2 sequences are LNHDA and SQIVND (reference sequence). Losses at the gene ends were 5 bases for V and 2 bases for J; bases not matched to a gene: 5. The CDR3 runs 15 residues. The DNA of the CDR3 is TGTGCCAGTAGTTTAGGGACAGGGGAAAACACTGAAGCTTTCTTT. This sequence encodes CASSLGTGENTEAFF.

The chain joins TRBV6-6 to TRBJ1-2; D gene uncertain. Germline values: CDR1 MNHNY, CDR2 SVGAGI (reference sequence). Trimming removed 2 bases at V and 0 bases at J, with 4 bases between. The CDR3 is 13 residues long. In DNA, the CDR3 is TGTGCCAGCAGTTACGTCCCTAACTATGGCTACACCTTC. Its protein product is CASSYVPNYGYTF.

Only one count was recorded for this clone. The chain combines TRBV4-3 with TRBJ2-7; 7 bases line up with TRBD2. Germline CDR1 is LGHNA and CDR2 is YSLEER. V shed 2 bases and J 12 bases; nucleotides not matched to a gene: 13. This CDR3 spans 14 amino acids. CDR3 sequence: CASSQSLGGARMYF. CDR3 nucleotide sequence: TGCGCCAGCAGCCAAAGCCTGGGAGGGGCTCGGATGTACTTC.

The chain has TRBV19 and TRBJ1-1; D call uncertain. Germline CDR1 and CDR2: LNHDA and SQIVND (reference sequence). This CDR3 contains 14 residues. V was pared by 5 bases and J by 3 bases, with 13 bases between. CDR3 sequence reads: CASSPSRVYTEAFF. The CDR3 nucleotides are TGTGCCAGTAGTCCCTCCCGGGTATACACTGAAGCTTTCTTT.

This clone appeared a few times. The chain is built from TRBV7-9 and TRBJ1-5; no definite D call. Trimming left V 3 bases short and J 4 bases short, with 4 bases between. There are 12 residues in the CDR3. Germline V gives CDR1 SEHNR, CDR2 FQNEAQ (reference sequence). This chain's CDR3 is CASSLKNQPQHF. CDR3 nucleotides: TGTGCCAGCAGCTTGAAAAATCAGCCCCAGCATTTT.

This clone was recorded once. V is TRBV15 and J is TRBJ2-5; 12 bases agree with TRBD2. Germline V CDR1 and CDR2: LNHNV, YYDKDF (reference sequence). The CDR3 loop spans 18 amino acids. Germline trimming cut 2 bases from V and 3 bases from J; bases unmatched to any gene: 10. CDR3 amino acids: CATSRFPLTSGGEETQYF. As DNA, the CDR3 is TGTGCCACCAGCAGATTCCCCTTGACTAGCGGGGGAGAAGAGACCCAGTACTTC. The whole variable domain, filled in from reference TRBV15 and TRBJ2-5, reads DAMVIQNPRYQVTQFGKPVTLSCSQTLNHNVMYWYQQKSSQAPKLLFHYYDKDFNNEADTPDNFQSRRPNTSFCFLDIRSPGLGDTAMYLCATSRFPLTSGGEETQYFGPGTRLLVL.

The V and J genes are TRBV10-1 and TRBJ2-7; D call uncertain. V lost 5 bases and J 7 bases, leaving 9 bases between the germline ends. The CDR3 consists of 11 residues. Germline lookup yields CDR1 WNHNN and CDR2 SYGVQD (reference sequence). CDR3 region: CASSWRLEQYF. As DNA, the CDR3 is TGCGCCAGCAGTTGGCGGCTGGAGCAGTACTTC.

This clone was counted at least ten times. The rearrangement joins TRBV18 to TRBJ2-7, with 10 nucleotides matching TRBD1. The V and J ends lost 1 base and 0 bases, in that order; junction bases with no gene match: 3. The CDR3 is made up of 16 amino acids. The V gene's germline CDR1 is KGHSH and CDR2 LQKENI. The CDR3 protein is CASSPRRQGASYEQYF. The CDR3 nucleotides read TGTGCCAGCTCACCACGGAGACAGGGGGCCTCCTACGAGCAGTACTTC.

V gene TRBV5-1 combines with J gene TRBJ2-1; no definite D call. The V end lost 1 base, the J end lost 0 bases, and 14 bases lay between the germline ends. The CDR3 has 17 residues. CDR1 is SGHRS and CDR2 is YFSETQ in the germline V gene. The CDR3 region is CASSLSAGLSSYNEQFF. Written as DNA, the CDR3 is TGCGCCAGCAGCTTGAGTGCAGGATTGAGCTCCTACAATGAGCAGTTCTTC.

The chain combines TRBV7-9 with TRBJ2-3, with D hard to call. The CDR3 runs 12 residues. In germline, CDR1 is SEHNR, CDR2 FQNEAQ (reference sequence). V lost 8 bases to trimming and J lost 2 bases, with 8 bases between them. Here the CDR3 DNA reads TGTGCCAGCGGCTGGGCCACAGATACGCAGTATTTT. Its protein product is CASGWATDTQYF.

The genes are TRBV19 and TRBJ1-4; no clear D gene. The germline gives CDR1 LNHDA, CDR2 SQIVND (reference sequence). Trimming took off 6 bases at V and 8 bases at J, with 16 bases between the two ends. CDR3 size: 14 residues. The CDR3 is CASSHGITREKLFF. The CDR3 bases are TGTGCCAGTAGCCACGGGATAACGAGGGAAAAACTGTTTTTT.

The chain has TRBV19 and TRBJ1-3, with D uncertain. CDR1 and CDR2 (germline): LNHDA, SQIVND (reference sequence). This CDR3 is built from 13 residues. V lost 3 bases to trimming and J lost 0 bases, with 3 bases between them. This chain's CDR3 is CASSIDSGNTIYF. The DNA of the CDR3 is TGTGCCAGTAGTATCGACTCTGGAAACACCATATATTTT.